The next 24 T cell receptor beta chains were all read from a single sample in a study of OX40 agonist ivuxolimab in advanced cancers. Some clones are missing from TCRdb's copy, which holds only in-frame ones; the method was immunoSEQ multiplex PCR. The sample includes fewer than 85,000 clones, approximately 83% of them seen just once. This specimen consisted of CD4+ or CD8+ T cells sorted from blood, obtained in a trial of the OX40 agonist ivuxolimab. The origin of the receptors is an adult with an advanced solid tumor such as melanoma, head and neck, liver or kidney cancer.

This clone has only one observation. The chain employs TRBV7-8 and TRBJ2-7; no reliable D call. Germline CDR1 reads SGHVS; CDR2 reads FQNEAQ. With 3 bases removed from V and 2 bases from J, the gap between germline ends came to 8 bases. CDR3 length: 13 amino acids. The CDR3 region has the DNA TGTGCCAGCAGCTTTGCAGAGACCTACGAGCAGTACTTC. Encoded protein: CASSFAETYEQYF.

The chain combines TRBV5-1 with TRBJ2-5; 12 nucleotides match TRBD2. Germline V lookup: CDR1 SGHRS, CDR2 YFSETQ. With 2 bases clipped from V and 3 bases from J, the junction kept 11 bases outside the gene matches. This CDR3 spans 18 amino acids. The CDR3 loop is CASSLSRLAGDGEETQYF. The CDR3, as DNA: TGCGCCAGCAGCTTATCGAGACTAGCGGGGGATGGGGAAGAGACCCAGTACTTC.

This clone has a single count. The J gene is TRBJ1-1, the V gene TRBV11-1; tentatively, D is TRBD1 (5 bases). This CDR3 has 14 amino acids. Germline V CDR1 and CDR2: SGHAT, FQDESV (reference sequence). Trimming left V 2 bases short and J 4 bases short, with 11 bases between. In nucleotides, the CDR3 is TGTGCCAGCAGCTTACCTGGGACGGTCACTGAAGCTTTCTTT. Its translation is CASSLPGTVTEAFF. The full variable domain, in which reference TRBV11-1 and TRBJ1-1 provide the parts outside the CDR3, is EAEVAQSPRYKITEKSQAVAFWCDPISGHATLYWYRQILGQGPELLVQFQDESVVDDSQLPKDRFSAERLKGVDSTLKIQPAELGDSAMYLCASSLPGTVTEAFFGQGTRLTVV.

CDR3 protein: CASSAPKGAGSTDTQYF. The DNA of the CDR3 is TGTGCCAGCAGTGCCCCCAAGGGGGCCGGTAGCACAGATACGCAGTATTTT. The chain combines TRBV2 with TRBJ2-3; 7 nucleotides agree with TRBD1. V was pared by 4 bases and J by 0 bases, with 10 bases of the junction left unmatched. This CDR3 contains 17 residues. Germline CDR1 and CDR2: SNHLY and FYNNEI.

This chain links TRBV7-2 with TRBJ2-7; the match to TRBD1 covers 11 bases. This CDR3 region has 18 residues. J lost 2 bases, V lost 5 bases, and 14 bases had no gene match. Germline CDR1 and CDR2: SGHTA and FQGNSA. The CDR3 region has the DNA TGTGCCAGCAGCGCCCTGCCGGGACAGGGGGACGAGGCCTACGAGCAGTACTTC. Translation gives CASSALPGQGDEAYEQYF.

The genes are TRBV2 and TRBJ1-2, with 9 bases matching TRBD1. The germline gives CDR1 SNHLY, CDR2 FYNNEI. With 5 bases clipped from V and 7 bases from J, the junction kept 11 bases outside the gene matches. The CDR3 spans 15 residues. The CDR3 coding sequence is TGTGCCAGCAGTAAAGGGACAGGGAACGTTAGTGGCTACACCTTC. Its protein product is CASSKGTGNVSGYTF.

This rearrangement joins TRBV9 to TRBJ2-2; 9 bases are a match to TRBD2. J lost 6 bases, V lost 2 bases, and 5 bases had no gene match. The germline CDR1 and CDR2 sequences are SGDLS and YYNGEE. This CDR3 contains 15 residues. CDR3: CASSVGSGGAGELFF. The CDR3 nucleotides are TGTGCCAGCAGCGTTGGTAGCGGGGGAGCCGGGGAGCTGTTTTTT. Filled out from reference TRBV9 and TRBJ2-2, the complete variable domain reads DSGVTQTPKHLITATGQRVTLRCSPRSGDLSVYWYQQSLDQGLQFLIQYYNGEERAKGNILERFSAQQFPDLHSELNLSSLELGDSALYFCASSVGSGGAGELFFGEGSRLTVL.

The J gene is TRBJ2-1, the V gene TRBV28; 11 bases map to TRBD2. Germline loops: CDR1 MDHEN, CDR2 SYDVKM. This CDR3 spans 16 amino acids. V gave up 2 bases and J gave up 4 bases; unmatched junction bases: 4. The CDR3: CASSLITSGSYNEQFF. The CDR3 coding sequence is TGTGCCAGCAGTTTAATTACTAGCGGGAGTTACAATGAGCAGTTCTTC.

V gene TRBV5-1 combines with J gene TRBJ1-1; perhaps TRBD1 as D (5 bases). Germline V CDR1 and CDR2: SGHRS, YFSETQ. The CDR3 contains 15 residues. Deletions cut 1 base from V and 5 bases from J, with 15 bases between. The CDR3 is CASSLSGGVRTEAFF. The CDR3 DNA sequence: TGCGCCAGCAGCTTGTCCGGAGGGGTTCGGACTGAAGCTTTCTTT.

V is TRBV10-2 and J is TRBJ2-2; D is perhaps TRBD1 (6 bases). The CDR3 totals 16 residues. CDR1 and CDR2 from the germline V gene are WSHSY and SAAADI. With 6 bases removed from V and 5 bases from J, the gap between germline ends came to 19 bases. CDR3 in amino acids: CASSVQGLRGTGELFF. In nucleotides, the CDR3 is TGCGCCAGCAGCGTCCAGGGCCTGAGGGGGACCGGGGAGCTGTTTTTT.

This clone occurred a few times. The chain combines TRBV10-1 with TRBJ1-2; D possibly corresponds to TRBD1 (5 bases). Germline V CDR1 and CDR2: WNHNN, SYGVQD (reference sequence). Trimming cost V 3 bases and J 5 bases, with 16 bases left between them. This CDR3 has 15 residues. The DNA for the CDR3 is TGCGCCAGCAGTGATTCGGACACTCCTTCGTATGGCTACACCTTC. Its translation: CASSDSDTPSYGYTF.

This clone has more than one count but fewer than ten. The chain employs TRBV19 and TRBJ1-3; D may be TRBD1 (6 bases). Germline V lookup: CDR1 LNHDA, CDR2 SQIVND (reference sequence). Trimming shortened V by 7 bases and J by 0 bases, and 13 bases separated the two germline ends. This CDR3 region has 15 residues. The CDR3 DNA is TGTGCCAGTACCCTCAGGGGTGGCTCTGGAAACACCATATATTTT. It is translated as CASTLRGGSGNTIYF. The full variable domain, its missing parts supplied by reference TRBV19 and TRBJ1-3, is DGGITQSPKYLFRKEGQNVTLSCEQNLNHDAMYWYRQDPGQGLRLIYYSQIVNDFQKGDIAEGYSVSREKKESFPLTVTSAQKNPTAFYLCASTLRGGSGNTIYFGEGSWLTVV.

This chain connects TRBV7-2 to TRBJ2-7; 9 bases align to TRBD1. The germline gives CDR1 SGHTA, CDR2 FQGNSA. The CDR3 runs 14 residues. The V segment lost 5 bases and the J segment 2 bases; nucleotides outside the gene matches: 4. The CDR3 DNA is TGTGCCAGCAGCCGGGGACAGGGCACCTACGAGCAGTACTTC. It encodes CASSRGQGTYEQYF.

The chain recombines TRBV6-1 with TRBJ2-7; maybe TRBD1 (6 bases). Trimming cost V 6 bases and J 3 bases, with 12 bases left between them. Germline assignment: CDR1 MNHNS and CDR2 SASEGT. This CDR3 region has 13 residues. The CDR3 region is CASRPEGHYEQYF. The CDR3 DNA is TGTGCCAGCAGGCCCGAGGGACACTACGAGCAGTACTTC.

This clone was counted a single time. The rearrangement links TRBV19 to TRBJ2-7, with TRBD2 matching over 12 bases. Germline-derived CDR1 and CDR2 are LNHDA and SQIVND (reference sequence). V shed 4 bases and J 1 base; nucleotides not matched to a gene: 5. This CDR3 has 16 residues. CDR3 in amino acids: CASSKGGLAGSYEQYF. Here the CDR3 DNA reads TGTGCCAGTAGTAAAGGGGGACTAGCGGGTTCCTACGAGCAGTACTTC.

CDR3 bases: TGTGCCAGCTCACCAAGGGGCAGGGGGCGACTTTGGGGGACAGATACGCAGTATTTT. Its protein is CASSPRGRGRLWGTDTQYF. The V call is TRBV18, the J call TRBJ2-3; TRBD1 aligns across 8 bases. The V gene end was trimmed by 2 bases and the J gene end by 3 bases; junction bases not matched to a gene: 16. The CDR3 spans 19 residues. Per germline, CDR1 KGHSH and CDR2 LQKENI.

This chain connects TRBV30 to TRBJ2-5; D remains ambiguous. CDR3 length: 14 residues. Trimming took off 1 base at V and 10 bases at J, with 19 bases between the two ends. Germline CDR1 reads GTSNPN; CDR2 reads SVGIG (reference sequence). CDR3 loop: CAWSARPFSLGQYF. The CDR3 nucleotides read TGTGCCTGGAGTGCCCGGCCCTTTTCTTTAGGCCAGTACTTC.

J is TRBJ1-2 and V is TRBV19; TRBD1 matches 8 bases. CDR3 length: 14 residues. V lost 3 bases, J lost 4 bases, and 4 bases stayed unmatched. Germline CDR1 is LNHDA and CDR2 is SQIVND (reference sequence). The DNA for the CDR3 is TGTGCCAGTAGTATGACAGGGGAGATCTATGGCTACACCTTC. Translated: CASSMTGEIYGYTF.

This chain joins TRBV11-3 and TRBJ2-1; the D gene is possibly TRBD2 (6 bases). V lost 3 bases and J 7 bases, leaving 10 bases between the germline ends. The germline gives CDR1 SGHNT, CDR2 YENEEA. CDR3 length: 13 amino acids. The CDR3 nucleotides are TGTGCCAGCAGCTTGAATGGGGGGAATGAGCAGTTCTTC. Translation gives CASSLNGGNEQFF.

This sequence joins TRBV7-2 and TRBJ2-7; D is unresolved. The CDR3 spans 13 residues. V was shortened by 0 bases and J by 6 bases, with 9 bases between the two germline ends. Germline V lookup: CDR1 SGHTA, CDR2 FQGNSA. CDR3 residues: CASSLASQLEQYF. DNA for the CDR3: TGTGCCAGCAGCTTAGCCAGTCAGCTCGAGCAGTACTTC.

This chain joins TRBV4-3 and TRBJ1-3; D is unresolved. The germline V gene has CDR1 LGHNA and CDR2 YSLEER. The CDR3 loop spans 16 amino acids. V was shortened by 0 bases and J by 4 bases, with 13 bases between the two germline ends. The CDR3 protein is CASSQDLAPRGNTIYF. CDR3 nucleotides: TGCGCCAGCAGCCAAGACCTCGCTCCTCGGGGAAACACCATATATTTT.

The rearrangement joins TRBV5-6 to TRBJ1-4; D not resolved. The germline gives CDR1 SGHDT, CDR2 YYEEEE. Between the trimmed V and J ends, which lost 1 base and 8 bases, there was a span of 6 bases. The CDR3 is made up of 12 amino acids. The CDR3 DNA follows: TGTGCCAGCAGCTTGAGGTGGGAAAAACTGTTTTTT. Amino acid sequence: CASSLRWEKLFF.

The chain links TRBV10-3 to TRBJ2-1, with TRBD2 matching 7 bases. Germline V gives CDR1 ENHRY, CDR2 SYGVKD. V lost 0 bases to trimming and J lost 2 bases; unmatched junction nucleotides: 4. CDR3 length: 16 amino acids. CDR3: CAISESGRGAYNEQFF. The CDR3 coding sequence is TGTGCCATCAGTGAGTCGGGACGGGGGGCCTACAATGAGCAGTTCTTC.

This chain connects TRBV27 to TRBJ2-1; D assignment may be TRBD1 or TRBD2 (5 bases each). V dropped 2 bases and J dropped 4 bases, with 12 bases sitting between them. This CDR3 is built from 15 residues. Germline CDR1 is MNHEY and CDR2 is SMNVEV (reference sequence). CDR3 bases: TGTGCCAGCAGTTTACCCGGGACCCCTTACAATGAGCAGTTCTTC. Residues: CASSLPGTPYNEQFF.